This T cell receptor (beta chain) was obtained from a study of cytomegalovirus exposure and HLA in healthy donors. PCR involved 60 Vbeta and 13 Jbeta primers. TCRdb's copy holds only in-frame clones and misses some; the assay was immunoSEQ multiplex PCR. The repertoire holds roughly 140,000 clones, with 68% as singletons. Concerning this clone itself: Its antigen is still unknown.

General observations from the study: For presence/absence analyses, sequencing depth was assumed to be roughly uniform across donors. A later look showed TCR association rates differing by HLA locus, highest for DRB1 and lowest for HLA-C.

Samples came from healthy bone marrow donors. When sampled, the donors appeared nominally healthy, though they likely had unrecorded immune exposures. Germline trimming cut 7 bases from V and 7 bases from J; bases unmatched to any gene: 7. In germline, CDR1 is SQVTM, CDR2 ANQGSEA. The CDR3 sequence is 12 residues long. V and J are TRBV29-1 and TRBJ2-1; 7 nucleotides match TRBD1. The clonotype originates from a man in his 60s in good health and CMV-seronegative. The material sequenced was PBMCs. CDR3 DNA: TGCAGCGAACGACAGGGTGGGAATGAGCAGTTCTTC. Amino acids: CSERQGGNEQFF.